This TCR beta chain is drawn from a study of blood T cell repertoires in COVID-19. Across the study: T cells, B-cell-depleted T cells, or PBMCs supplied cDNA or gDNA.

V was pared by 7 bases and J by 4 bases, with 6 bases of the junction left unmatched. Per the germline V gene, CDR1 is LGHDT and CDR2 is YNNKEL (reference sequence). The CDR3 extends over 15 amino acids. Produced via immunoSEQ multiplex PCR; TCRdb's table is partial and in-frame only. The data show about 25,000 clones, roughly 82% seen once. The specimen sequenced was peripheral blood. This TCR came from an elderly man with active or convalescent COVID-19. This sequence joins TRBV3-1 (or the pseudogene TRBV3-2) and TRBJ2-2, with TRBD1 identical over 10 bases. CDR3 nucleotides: TGTGCCAGCAAGCCGGGACAGGGGAGCACCGGGGAGCTGTTTTTT. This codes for CASKPGQGSTGELFF.